This TCR beta chain was captured in a study of OX40 agonist ivuxolimab in advanced cancers. Turning to the study itself: Dose-escalation patients' cancers were hepatocellular carcinoma, melanoma, renal cell or head and neck cancer. Study-wide findings and caveats: Blood T cells, both CD4+ and CD8+, expanded clonally by week 6 at 0.1 to 3.0 mg/kg. Certain nonresponders likewise exhibited a low normalized T-cell clonal expansion.

Concerning this clone: As yet, its antigen is unknown.

Trimming cost V 2 bases and J 4 bases, with 11 bases left between them. The CDR3 is 13 residues long. Germline V gene sequence: CDR1 GTSNPN, CDR2 SVGIG (reference sequence). The repertoire was sequenced with immunoSEQ multiplex PCR; TCRdb's copy has only in-frame clones and lacks some. The table shows tens of thousands of clones, with around nine tenths occurring only once. The source of this sequence is an adult with an advanced solid tumor such as melanoma, head and neck, liver or kidney cancer. The sample in question was CD4+ or CD8+ T cells sorted from blood, obtained in a trial of the OX40 agonist ivuxolimab. V is TRBV30 and J is TRBJ1-2; D call uncertain. This chain's CDR3 is CAWSIDFVYGYTF. For the CDR3, the DNA is TGTGCCTGGAGTATAGACTTCGTCTATGGCTACACCTTC.